The rows below give T cell receptor beta chains drawn from one sample of a study of blood T cell repertoires in COVID-19. Repertoires were generated with immunoSEQ multiplex PCR, while TCRdb's copy carries only in-frame clones and drops some. The sample comprises a few hundred thousand clones, 70% to 90% of which are singletons, and over 1% rests with the top ten. Sequencing was done on a sample of peripheral blood. The source of these receptors is a middle-aged man with acute or convalescent COVID-19. Both conserved end residues are part of each CDR3. D genes are given only for firm matches. Clone size, where shown, is once, few, many, or a class for clones that have expanded.

size	V	J	D	DNA	CDR3
few	TRBV7-2	TRBJ1-6	.	TGTGCCAGCAGCTCACAGGAGTATAATTCACCCCTCCACTTT	CASSSQEYNSPLHF
.	TRBV28	TRBJ1-2	.	TGTGCCAGCAGTTCCCCCGGGTTCTCAAAGCCCCCTAACTATGGCTACACCTTC	CASSSPGFSKPPNYGYTF
.	TRBV5-6	TRBJ2-2	.	TGTGCCAGCAGCTTCGGGAACACCGGGGAGCTGTTTTTT	CASSFGNTGELFF
.	TRBV5-8	TRBJ1-2	.	TGTGCCAGCAGCCTCCTGGGCTACACCTTC	CASSLLGYTF
.	TRBV6-2/TRBV6-3	TRBJ1-1	TRBD1	TGTGCCAGCAGTTACACAGGGGGGAGCACTGAAGCTTTCTTT	CASSYTGGSTEAFF
.	TRBV9	TRBJ2-1	.	TGTGCCAGCAGCATGGGGACATCAAGTGAGCAGTTCTTC	CASSMGTSSEQFF
once	TRBV10-3	TRBJ2-4	.	TGTGCCATCAGTGCGGGAGGACAGGGAACGTCAAAAAACATTCAGTACTTC	CAISAGGQGTSKNIQYF
.	TRBV24-1	TRBJ1-5	.	TGTGCCACCAGAGGGGGGGGGAATCAGCCCCAGCATTTT	CATRGGGNQPQHF
.	TRBV2	TRBJ1-1	.	TGTGCCAGCAGTGTCAGGGGGAACACTGAAGCTTTCTTT	CASSVRGNTEAFF
.	TRBV14	TRBJ1-2	.	TGTGCCAGCAGCAAAGCCTCGGTGAGGCGCCTCGGCTATGGCTACACCTTC	CASSKASVRRLGYGYTF
once	TRBV4-3	TRBJ1-2	TRBD1	TGCGCCAGCAGCCAAGACCAGGGGGTGGGCTATGGCTACACCTTC	CASSQDQGVGYGYTF
.	TRBV6-5	TRBJ2-3	TRBD1	TGTGCCAGCAGTTTATCCCGGACAGGGCGCACAGATACGCAGTATTTT	CASSLSRTGRTDTQYF
.	TRBV7-8	TRBJ2-2	.	TGTGCCAGCAGCTTGGCCAGAAACACCGGGGAGCTGTTTTTT	CASSLARNTGELFF
once	TRBV5-1	TRBJ1-1	.	TGCGCCAGCAGCTTTTACGGAGTGAACACTGAAGCTTTCTTT	CASSFYGVNTEAFF
.	TRBV19	TRBJ2-7	.	TGTGCCAGCACCGGAGGTTCGTACTACGAGCAGTACTTC	CASTGGSYYEQYF
once	TRBV27	TRBJ2-5	.	TGTGCCAGCAGTTTATCAGGGGTAGGAGAGACCCAGTACTTC	CASSLSGVGETQYF
.	TRBV7-8	TRBJ2-7	TRBD2	TGTGCCAGCAGCTCTGGGACTAGCGGGACGTCGGGGGAGCAGTACTTC	CASSSGTSGTSGEQYF
.	TRBV5-1	TRBJ2-1	TRBD2	TGCGCCAGCAGCTTGTTGGTCGCGGGACTAGCGGGAGGGCGGTGGGGCGAGCAGTTCTTC	CASSLLVAGLAGGRWGEQFF
.	TRBV7-8	TRBJ2-7	.	TGTGCCAGCAGCTTAAAAACAGGGAGATTCTACGAGCAGTACTTC	CASSLKTGRFYEQYF
.	TRBV9	TRBJ2-6	.	TGTGCCAGCAGCGTAGACCCCGGGGGGCGTGGGGTAGGGGCCAACGTCCTGACTTTC	CASSVDPGGRGVGANVLTF
.	TRBV9	TRBJ1-2	.	TGTGCCAGCAGCCTCGACACCATCTATGGCTACACCTTC	CASSLDTIYGYTF
.	TRBV4-2	TRBJ1-2	.	TGTGCCAGCAGCCAAGGACAGGACTATGGCTACACCTTC	CASSQGQDYGYTF
.	TRBV4-2	TRBJ2-2	.	TGTGCCAGCAGCCAAGCGGAGGGCCCGAACACCGGGGAGCTGTTTTTT	CASSQAEGPNTGELFF
.	TRBV9	TRBJ2-1	TRBD2	TGTGCCAGCAGCGACCCAACTAGCGTGTTTTACAATGAGCAGTTCTTC	CASSDPTSVFYNEQFF
.	TRBV10-1	TRBJ1-3	.	TGCGCCAGCAGTGAAGGACGGAGACAGGACACCATATATTTT	CASSEGRRQDTIYF
.	TRBV7-2	TRBJ1-2	.	TGTGCCAGCAGCACGAGTGGGGCGTTTGGCTACACCTTC	CASSTSGAFGYTF
.	TRBV27	TRBJ2-7	TRBD2	TGTGCCAGCAGTTTGTCGGCGGGGGGGTACGAGCAGTACTTC	CASSLSAGGYEQYF
.	TRBV9	TRBJ2-2	TRBD1	TGTGCCAGCAGCTACGACCGGGACAGAGACACCGGGGAGCTGTTTTTT	CASSYDRDRDTGELFF
.	TRBV5-1	TRBJ1-1	TRBD1	TGCGCCAGCAGCTTGTGGGACCCGGGACAGGGGCTCTTTGTGAACACTGAAGCTTTCTTT	CASSLWDPGQGLFVNTEAFF
.	TRBV19	TRBJ1-1	TRBD1	TGTGCCAGTTCCGAGGGACAGGGCCGAACTGAAGCTTTCTTT	CASSEGQGRTEAFF
.	TRBV11-1	TRBJ1-1	TRBD1	TGTGCCAGCAGCCGACGGACAGGCTGGAACACTGAAGCTTTCTTT	CASSRRTGWNTEAFF
.	TRBV7-2	TRBJ1-4	.	TGTGCCAGCAGCTTACGGGAGGAACTGTTTTTT	CASSLREELFF
.	TRBV5-1	TRBJ1-6	.	TGCGCCAGCAGACCAGAGACAGTAACAAATTCACCCCTCCACTTT	CASRPETVTNSPLHF
.	TRBV30	TRBJ1-4	.	TGTGCCTGGAGTGTAGGCGGGGTAACTAATGAAAAACTGTTTTTT	CAWSVGGVTNEKLFF
.	TRBV18	TRBJ1-5	TRBD1	TGTGCCAGCTCCCCCGGGACAGGGATGGATCAGCCCCAGCATTTT	CASSPGTGMDQPQHF
.	TRBV6-5	TRBJ1-1	TRBD1	TGTGCCAGCAGTATAGGAGGACAGGCCGTCGGGTTGGCTTTCTTT	CASSIGGQAVGLAFF
.	TRBV29-1	TRBJ1-1	TRBD1	TGCAGCGTTAAGGGGGCACCTGAAGCTTTCTTT	CSVKGAPEAFF
.	TRBV28	TRBJ1-5	.	TGTGCCAGCAGCAGAGACAGAAATCAGCCCCAGCATTTT	CASSRDRNQPQHF
.	TRBV12-3/TRBV12-4	TRBJ1-6	.	TGTGCCAGCAGCAACTCGAATTCACCCCTCCACTTT	CASSNSNSPLHF
once	TRBV9	TRBJ1-2	.	TGTGCCAGCGGGGGGGCCTATGGCTACACCTTC	CASGGAYGYTF